Included here is one T cell receptor (beta chain) sequence, with context. The germline V gene has CDR1 SNHLY and CDR2 FYNNEI. V was clipped by 6 bases and J by 7 bases, with 22 bases between them. This CDR3 has 16 amino acids. Under the authors' procedure: Using reference gene primer amplification, nucleated cell counts were estimated. The table came from immunoSEQ multiplex PCR; TCRdb's copy has only in-frame clones and leaves some out. That table furnishes V, J and clone size, whereas the DNA furnished D and trimming. The sample consists of roughly 230,000 clones, 90% of them appearing once. This sample is drawn from a study of blood T cell repertoires in COVID-19. Looking at the study overall: The analysed material was cDNA or gDNA that came from T cells, B-cell-depleted T cells, or PBMCs.

The sample comprised peripheral blood. The V gene is TRBV2, the J gene TRBJ2-1, with a possible D match to TRBD2 (6 bases). This TCR was recovered from a woman aged 60 to 75 with COVID-19, enrolled during active disease. CDR3 protein: CASRPSSGERRNEQFF. For the CDR3, the DNA is TGTGCCAGCAGACCTAGTTCGGGAGAGAGAAGGAATGAGCAGTTCTTC. The full variable domain, completed using reference TRBV2 and TRBJ2-1, is EPEVTQTPSHQVTQMGQEVILRCVPISNHLYFYWYRQILGQKVEFLVSFYNNEISEKSEIFDDQFSVERPDGSNFTLKIRSTKLEDSAMYFCASRPSSGERRNEQFFGPGTRLTVL.